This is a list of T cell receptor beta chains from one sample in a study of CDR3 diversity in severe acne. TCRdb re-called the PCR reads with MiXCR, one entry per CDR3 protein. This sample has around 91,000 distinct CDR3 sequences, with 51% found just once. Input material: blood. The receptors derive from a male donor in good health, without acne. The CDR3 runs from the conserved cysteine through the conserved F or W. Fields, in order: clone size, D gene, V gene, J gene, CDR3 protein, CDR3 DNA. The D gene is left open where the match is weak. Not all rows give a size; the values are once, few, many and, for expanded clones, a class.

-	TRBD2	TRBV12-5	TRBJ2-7	CSTSGRALRAVNSYEQYF	TGTTCCACTAGCGGGAGGGCCCTACGGGCAGTAAATTCCTACGAGCAGTACTTC
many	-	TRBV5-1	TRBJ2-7	CASSFASSYEQYF	TGCGCCAGCAGCTTCGCGAGCTCCTACGAGCAGTACTTC
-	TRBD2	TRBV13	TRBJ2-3	CASSSRTSGGVFTDTQYF	TGTGCCAGCAGCTCCCGGACTAGCGGGGGGGTTTTCACAGATACGCAGTATTTT
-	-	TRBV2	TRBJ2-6	CASSAGSGANVLTF	TGTGCCAGCAGCGCAGGGTCTGGGGCCAACGTCCTGACTTTC
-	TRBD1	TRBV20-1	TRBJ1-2	CSATDRGRSSYGYTF	TGCAGTGCTACGGACAGGGGGCGCAGTAGTTATGGCTACACCTTC
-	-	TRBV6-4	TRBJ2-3	CASSKGVFTDTQYF	TGTGCCAGCTCCAAAGGGGTTTTCACAGATACGCAGTATTTT
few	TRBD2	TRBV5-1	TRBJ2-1	CASSSTGTSNEQFF	TGCGCCAGCAGCTCGACCGGGACTAGCAATGAGCAGTTCTTC
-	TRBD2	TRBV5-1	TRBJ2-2	CASSFRVGSGLAGTGELFF	TGCGCCAGCAGCTTTCGTGTCGGTAGCGGCCTAGCGGGCACCGGGGAGCTGTTTTTT
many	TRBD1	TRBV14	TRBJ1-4	CASSPTGPGEKLFF	TGTGCCTCCAGCCCGACAGGGCCGGGCGAAAAACTGTTTTTT
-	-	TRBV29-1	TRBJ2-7	CSVEGQAGGSSYEQYF	TGCAGCGTTGAAGGTCAAGCAGGGGGGAGCTCCTACGAGCAGTACTTC
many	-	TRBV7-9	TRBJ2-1	CASKAGLNEQFF	TGTGCCAGCAAGGCAGGTCTAAATGAGCAGTTCTTC
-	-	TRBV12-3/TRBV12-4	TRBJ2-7	CASSFHDSGYEQYF	TGTGCCAGCAGTTTTCACGACAGTGGTTACGAGCAGTACTTC
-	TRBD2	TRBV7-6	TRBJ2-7	CASSHPGLAGGEQYF	TGTGCCAGCAGCCACCCGGGACTAGCGGGAGGCGAGCAGTACTTC
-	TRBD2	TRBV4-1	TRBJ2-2	CASSQGSLAANTGELFF	TGCGCCAGCAGCCAAGGAAGTCTAGCGGCTAACACCGGGGAGCTGTTTTTT
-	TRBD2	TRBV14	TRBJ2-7	CASSQGTSEQYF	TGTGCCAGCAGCCAGGGGACTAGCGAGCAGTACTTC
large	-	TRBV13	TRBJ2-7	CASSLGPTSFYEQYF	TGTGCCAGCAGCTTAGGCCCAACTAGTTTCTACGAGCAGTACTTC
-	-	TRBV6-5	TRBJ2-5	CASSFSGLAAGTQYF	TGTGCCAGCAGTTTTTCCGGGCTAGCAGCTGGGACCCAGTACTTC
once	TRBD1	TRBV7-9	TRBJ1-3	CASKPATGIDGNTIYF	TGTGCCAGCAAACCGGCGACAGGGATAGATGGAAACACCATATATTTT
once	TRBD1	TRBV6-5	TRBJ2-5	CATSDRTGGLGETQYF	TGTGCCACCAGTGATCGGACAGGGGGTTTGGGTGAGACCCAGTACTTC
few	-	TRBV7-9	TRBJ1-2	CASSPEGPGDGYTF	TGTGCCAGCAGCCCCGAAGGCCCGGGGGATGGCTACACCTTC
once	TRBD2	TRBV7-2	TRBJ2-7	CASSLASGLAEYEQYF	TGTGCCAGCAGCTTAGCGAGCGGACTAGCGGAATACGAGCAGTACTTC
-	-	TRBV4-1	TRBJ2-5	CASSPRASARAQYF	TGCGCCAGCAGCCCGAGGGCTAGCGCCCGGGCCCAGTACTTC
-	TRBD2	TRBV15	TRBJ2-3	CATSRDRLAGADTQYF	TGTGCCACCAGCAGAGATCGGCTAGCGGGAGCAGATACGCAGTATTTT
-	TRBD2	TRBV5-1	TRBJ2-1	CASSQTSGSYEQFF	TGCGCCAGCAGTCAGACTAGCGGGAGCTATGAGCAGTTCTTC
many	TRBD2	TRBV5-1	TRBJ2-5	CASSTGGVQETQYF	TGCGCCAGCAGTACGGGAGGTGTTCAAGAGACCCAGTACTTC
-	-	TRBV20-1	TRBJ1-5	CSAVLSTEHF	TGCAGTGCCGTGCTCTCCACCGAGCATTTT
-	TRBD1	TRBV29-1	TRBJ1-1	CSVGDRDTEAFF	TGCAGTGTTGGGGACAGGGACACTGAAGCTTTCTTT
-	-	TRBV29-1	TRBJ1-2	CSSHQGGSYGYTF	TGCAGCAGCCACCAAGGGGGAAGCTATGGCTACACCTTC
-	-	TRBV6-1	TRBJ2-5	CASSERAQETQYF	TGTGCCAGCAGTGAAAGAGCGCAAGAGACCCAGTACTTC
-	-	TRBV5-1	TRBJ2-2	CASNPVVSQLFF	TGCGCCAGCAACCCGGTAGTCTCCCAGCTGTTTTTT
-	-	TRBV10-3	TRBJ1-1	CAISETAETEAFF	TGTGCCATCAGTGAGACAGCGGAAACTGAAGCTTTCTTT
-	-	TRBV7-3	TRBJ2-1	CASSQWVRDEQFF	TGCGCCAGCAGCCAATGGGTTAGAGATGAGCAGTTCTTC
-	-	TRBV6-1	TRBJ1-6	CASSAGQFSPLHF	TGTGCCAGCAGTGCCGGGCAGTTTTCACCCCTCCACTTT
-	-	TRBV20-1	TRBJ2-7	CSARAFLTPGTYEQYF	TGCAGTGCTAGAGCTTTCCTTACGCCGGGAACCTACGAGCAGTACTTC
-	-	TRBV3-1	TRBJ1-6	CASSQVTDSPLHF	TGTGCCAGCAGCCAAGTCACGGATTCACCCCTCCACTTT
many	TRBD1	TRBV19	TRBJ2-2	CASSIWTGDNTGELFF	TGTGCCAGTAGTATTTGGACAGGGGATAACACCGGGGAGCTGTTTTTT
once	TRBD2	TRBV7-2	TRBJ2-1	CASSSSGVAANEQFF	TGTGCCAGCAGCTCTAGCGGGGTGGCGGCAAATGAGCAGTTCTTC
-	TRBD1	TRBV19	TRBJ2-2	CASSIYEGADTGELFF	TGTGCCAGTAGTATTTATGAGGGGGCGGACACCGGGGAGCTGTTTTTT
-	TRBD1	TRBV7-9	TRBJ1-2	CTSSPSTGYYGYTF	TGTACCAGCAGCCCATCGACAGGGTACTATGGCTACACCTTC
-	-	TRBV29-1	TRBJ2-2	CSVGRSTDTGELFF	TGCAGCGTTGGGCGAAGTACGGACACCGGGGAGCTGTTTTTT
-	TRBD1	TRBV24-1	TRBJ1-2	CATSSEGQGATIGGYTF	TGTGCCACCAGCAGTGAGGGACAGGGGGCAACAATCGGTGGCTACACCTTC
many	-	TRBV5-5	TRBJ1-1	CASSYSKGTEAFF	TGTGCCAGCAGCTATTCCAAGGGAACAGAAGCTTTCTTT
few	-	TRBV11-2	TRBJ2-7	CASKSGDREQYF	TGTGCCAGCAAATCAGGCGATAGGGAGCAGTACTTC
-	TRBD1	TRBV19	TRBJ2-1	CASSIQGAAYNEQFF	TGTGCCAGTAGTATCCAGGGGGCGGCGTACAATGAGCAGTTCTTC
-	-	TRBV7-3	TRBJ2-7	CASSSAGRHSYEQYF	TGTGCCAGCAGCTCGGCGGGCCGACACTCCTACGAGCAGTACTTC
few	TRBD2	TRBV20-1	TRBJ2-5	CSAQRAGEEETQYF	TGCAGTGCTCAGAGGGCGGGAGAGGAGGAGACCCAGTACTTC
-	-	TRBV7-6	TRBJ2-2	CASSLYLGVAGELFF	TGTGCCAGCAGCTTATATTTAGGGGTGGCCGGGGAGCTGTTTTTT
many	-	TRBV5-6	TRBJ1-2	CASSLRVRDYGYTF	TGTGCCAGCAGCCTCAGGGTGCGGGACTATGGCTACACCTTC
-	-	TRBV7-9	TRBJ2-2	CASSMDGNTGELFF	TGTGCCAGCAGCATGGATGGCAACACCGGGGAGCTGTTTTTT
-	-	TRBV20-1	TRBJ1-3	CSFYICSARDHQGANTIYF	-